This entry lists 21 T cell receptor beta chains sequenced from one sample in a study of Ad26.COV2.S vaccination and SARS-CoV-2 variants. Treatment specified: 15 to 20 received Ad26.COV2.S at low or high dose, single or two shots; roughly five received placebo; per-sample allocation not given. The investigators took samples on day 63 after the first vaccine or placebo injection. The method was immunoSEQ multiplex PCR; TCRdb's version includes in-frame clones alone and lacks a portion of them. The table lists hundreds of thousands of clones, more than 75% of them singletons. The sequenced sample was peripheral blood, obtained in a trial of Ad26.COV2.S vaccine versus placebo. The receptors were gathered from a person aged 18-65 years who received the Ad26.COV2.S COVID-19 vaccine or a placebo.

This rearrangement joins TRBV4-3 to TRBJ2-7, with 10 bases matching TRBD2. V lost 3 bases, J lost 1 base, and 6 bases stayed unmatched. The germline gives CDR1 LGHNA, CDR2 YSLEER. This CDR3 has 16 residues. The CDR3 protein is CASSHTLAGESYEQYF. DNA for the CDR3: TGCGCCAGCAGCCACACCCTAGCGGGAGAGTCCTACGAGCAGTACTTC.

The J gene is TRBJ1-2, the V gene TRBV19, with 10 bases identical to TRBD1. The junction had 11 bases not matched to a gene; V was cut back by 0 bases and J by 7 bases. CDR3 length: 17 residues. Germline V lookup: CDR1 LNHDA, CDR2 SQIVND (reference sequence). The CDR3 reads CASSIDAHGTGDAGYTF. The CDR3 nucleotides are TGTGCCAGTAGTATAGATGCGCACGGGACAGGGGACGCTGGCTACACCTTC.

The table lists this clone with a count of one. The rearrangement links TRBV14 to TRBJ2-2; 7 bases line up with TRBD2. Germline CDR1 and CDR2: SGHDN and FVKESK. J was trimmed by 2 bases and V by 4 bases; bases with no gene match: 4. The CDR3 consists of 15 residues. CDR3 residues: CASSRDYPNTGELFF. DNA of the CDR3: TGTGCCAGCAGCCGGGACTACCCTAACACCGGGGAGCTGTTTTTT. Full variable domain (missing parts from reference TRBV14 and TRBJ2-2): EAGVTQFPSHSVIEKGQTVTLRCDPISGHDNLYWYRRVMGKEIKFLLHFVKESKQDESGMPNNRFLAERTGGTYSTLKVQPAELEDSGVYFCASSRDYPNTGELFFGEGSRLTVL.

CDR3 sequence reads: CASSFSLAGLTYEQYF. The CDR3 nucleotides are TGTGCCAGCAGTTTTTCACTAGCGGGTCTCACCTACGAGCAGTACTTC. The genes are TRBV28 and TRBJ2-7, with 9 bases identical to TRBD2. Germline V CDR1 and CDR2: MDHEN, SYDVKM. The CDR3 extends over 16 amino acids. J gave up 2 bases and V 3 bases, and 8 bases lay outside the gene matches.

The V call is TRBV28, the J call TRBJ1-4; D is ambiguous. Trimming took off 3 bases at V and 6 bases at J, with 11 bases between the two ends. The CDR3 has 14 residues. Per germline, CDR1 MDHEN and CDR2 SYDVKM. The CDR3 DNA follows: TGTGCCAGCAGTTTGGCAGGTGGGGATGAAAAACTGTTTTTT. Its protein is CASSLAGGDEKLFF.

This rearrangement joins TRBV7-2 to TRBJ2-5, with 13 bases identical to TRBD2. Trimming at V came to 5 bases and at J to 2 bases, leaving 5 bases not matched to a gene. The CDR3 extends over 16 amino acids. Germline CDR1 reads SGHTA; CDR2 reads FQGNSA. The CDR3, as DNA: TGTGCCAGCAGCCCCTCGGGACTAGCGGGACAAGAGACCCAGTACTTC. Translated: CASSPSGLAGQETQYF. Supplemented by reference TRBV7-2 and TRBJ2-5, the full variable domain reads GAGVSQSPSNKVTEKGKDVELRCDPISGHTALYWYRQSLGQGLEFLIYFQGNSAPDKSGLPSDRFSAERTGGSVSTLTIQRTQQEDSAVYLCASSPSGLAGQETQYFGPGTRLLVL.

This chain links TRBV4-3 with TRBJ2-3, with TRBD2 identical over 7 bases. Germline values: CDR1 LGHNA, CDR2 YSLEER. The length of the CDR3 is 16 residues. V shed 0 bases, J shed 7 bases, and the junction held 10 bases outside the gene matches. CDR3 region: CASSQEGGTSGHTQYF. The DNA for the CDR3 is TGCGCCAGCAGCCAAGAGGGAGGGACCTCGGGGCATACGCAGTATTTT.

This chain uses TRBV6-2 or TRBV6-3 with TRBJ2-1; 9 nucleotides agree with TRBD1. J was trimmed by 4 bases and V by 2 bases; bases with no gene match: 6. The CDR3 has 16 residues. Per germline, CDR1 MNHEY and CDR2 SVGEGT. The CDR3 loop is CASSYHRQGGYNEQFF. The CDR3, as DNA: TGTGCCAGCAGTTACCACCGACAGGGGGGGTACAATGAGCAGTTCTTC.

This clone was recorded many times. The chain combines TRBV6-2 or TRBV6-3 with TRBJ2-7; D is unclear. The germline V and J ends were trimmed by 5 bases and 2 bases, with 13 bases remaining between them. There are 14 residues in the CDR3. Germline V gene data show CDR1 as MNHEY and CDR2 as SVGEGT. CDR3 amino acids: CASSLIAEAYEQYF. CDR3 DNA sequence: TGTGCCAGCAGTCTCATCGCGGAAGCCTACGAGCAGTACTTC.

The CDR3 loop reads CASSLGIEQFF. In DNA form, the CDR3 reads TGTGCCAGCAGCCTCGGGATTGAGCAGTTCTTC. The V gene is TRBV6-5, the J gene TRBJ2-1; D might be TRBD2 (5 bases). Trimming shortened V by 6 bases and J by 9 bases, and 9 bases separated the two germline ends. The germline gives CDR1 MNHEY, CDR2 SVGAGI. There are 11 residues in the CDR3.

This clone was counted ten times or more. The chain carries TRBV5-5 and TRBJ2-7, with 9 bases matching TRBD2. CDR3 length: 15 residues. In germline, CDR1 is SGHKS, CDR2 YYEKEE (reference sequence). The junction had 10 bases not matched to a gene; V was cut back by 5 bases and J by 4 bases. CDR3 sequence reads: CASSPSGRPGYEQYF. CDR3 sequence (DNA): TGTGCCAGCAGTCCCAGCGGGAGGCCTGGATACGAGCAGTACTTC.

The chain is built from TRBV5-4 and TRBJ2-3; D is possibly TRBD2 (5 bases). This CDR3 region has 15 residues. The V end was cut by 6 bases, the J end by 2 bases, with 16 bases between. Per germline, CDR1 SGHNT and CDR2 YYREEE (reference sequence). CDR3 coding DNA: TGTGCCAGCACCCTTGGGAGCAAGACCACAGATACGCAGTATTTT. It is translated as CASTLGSKTTDTQYF.

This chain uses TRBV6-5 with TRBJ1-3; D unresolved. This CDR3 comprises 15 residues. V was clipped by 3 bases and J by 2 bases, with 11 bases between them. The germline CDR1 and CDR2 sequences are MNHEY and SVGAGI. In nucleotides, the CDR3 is TGTGCCAGCAGTTATACCCCTCCCCCTGGAAACACCATATATTTT. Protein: CASSYTPPPGNTIYF.

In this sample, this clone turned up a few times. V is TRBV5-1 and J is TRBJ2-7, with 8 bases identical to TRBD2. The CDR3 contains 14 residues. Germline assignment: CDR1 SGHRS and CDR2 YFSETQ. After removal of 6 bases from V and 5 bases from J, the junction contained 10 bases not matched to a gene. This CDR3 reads CASNRAGVTDEQYF. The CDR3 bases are TGCGCCAGCAACCGAGCGGGGGTCACCGACGAGCAGTACTTC.

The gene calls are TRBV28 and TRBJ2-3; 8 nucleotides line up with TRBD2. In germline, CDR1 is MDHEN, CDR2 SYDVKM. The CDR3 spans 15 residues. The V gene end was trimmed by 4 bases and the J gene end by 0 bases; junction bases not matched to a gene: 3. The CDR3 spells CASSSIAGSTDTQYF. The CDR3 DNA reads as TGTGCCAGCAGTTCCATAGCGGGAAGCACAGATACGCAGTATTTT.

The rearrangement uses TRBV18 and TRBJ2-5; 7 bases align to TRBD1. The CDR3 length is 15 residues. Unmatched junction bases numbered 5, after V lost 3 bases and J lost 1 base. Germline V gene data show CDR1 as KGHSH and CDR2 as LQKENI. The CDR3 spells CASSPGQRTQETQYF. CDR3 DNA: TGTGCCAGCTCACCGGGACAGCGGACCCAAGAGACCCAGTACTTC. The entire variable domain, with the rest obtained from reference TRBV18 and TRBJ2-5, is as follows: NAGVMQNPRHLVRRRGQEARLRCSPMKGHSHVYWYRQLPEEGLKFMVYLQKENIIDESGMPKERFSAEFPKEGPSILRIQQVVRGDSAAYFCASSPGQRTQETQYFGPGTRLLVL.

The CDR3 region has the DNA TGTGCCAGCAGATTAAGCAGCCCGAACACCGGGGAGCTGTTTTTT. Translation gives CASRLSSPNTGELFF. The J gene is TRBJ2-2, the V gene TRBV2; D is ambiguous. In germline, CDR1 is SNHLY, CDR2 FYNNEI. With 6 bases removed from V and 0 bases from J, the gap between germline ends came to 11 bases. This CDR3 spans 15 amino acids.

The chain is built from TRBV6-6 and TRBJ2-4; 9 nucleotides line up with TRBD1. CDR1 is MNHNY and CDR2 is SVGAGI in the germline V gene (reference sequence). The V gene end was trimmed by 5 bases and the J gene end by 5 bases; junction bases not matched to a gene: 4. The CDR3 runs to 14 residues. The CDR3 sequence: CASSDRGGENIQYF. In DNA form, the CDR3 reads TGTGCCAGCAGTGACAGGGGGGGGGAAAACATTCAGTACTTC.

The CDR3 DNA follows: TGCAGTGCTAGTGTAAATGAAGAGACCCAGTACTTC. Translating it yields CSASVNEETQYF. This chain connects TRBV20-1 to TRBJ2-5; D uncertain. The CDR3 covers 12 residues. V was pared by 3 bases and J by 3 bases, with 8 bases between. The germline gives CDR1 DFQATT, CDR2 SNEGSKA (reference sequence).

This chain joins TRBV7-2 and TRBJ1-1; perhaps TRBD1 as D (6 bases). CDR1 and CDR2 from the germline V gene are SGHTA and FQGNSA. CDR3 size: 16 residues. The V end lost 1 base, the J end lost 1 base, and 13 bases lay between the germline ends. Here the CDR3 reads CASSLEGGRPNTEAFF. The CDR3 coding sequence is TGTGCCAGCAGCTTAGAGGGGGGTAGACCGAACACTGAAGCTTTCTTT.

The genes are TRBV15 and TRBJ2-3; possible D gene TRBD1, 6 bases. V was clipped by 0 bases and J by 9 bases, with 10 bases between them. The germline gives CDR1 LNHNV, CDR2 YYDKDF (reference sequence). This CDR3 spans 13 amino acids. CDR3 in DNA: TGTGCCACCAGCAGAGAGGATCAGGGGACGCAGTATTTT. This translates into CATSREDQGTQYF.